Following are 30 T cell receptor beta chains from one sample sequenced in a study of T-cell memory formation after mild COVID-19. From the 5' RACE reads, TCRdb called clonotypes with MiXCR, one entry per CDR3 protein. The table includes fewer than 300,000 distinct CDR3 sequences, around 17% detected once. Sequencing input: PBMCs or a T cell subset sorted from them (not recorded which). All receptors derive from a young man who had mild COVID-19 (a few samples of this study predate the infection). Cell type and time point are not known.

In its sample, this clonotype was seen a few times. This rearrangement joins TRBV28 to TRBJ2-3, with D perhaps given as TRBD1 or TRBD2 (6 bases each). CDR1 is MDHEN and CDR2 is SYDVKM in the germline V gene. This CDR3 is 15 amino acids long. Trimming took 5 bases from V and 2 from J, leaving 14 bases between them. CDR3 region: CASSPQGRNTDTQYF. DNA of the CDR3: TGTGCCAGCAGTCCCCAGGGGAGGAACACAGATACGCAGTATTTT.

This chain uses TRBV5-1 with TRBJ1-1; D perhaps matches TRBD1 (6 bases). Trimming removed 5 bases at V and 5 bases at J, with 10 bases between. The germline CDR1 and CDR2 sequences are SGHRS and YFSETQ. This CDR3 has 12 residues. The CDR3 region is CASRGGGTEAFF. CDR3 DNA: TGCGCCAGCAGAGGGGGAGGTACTGAAGCTTTCTTT. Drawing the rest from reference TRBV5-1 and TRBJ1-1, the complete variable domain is KAGVTQTPRYLIKTRGQQVTLSCSPISGHRSVSWYQQTPGQGLQFLFEYFSETQRNKGNFPGRFSGRQFSNSRSEMNVSTLELGDSALYLCASRGGGTEAFFGQGTRLTVV.

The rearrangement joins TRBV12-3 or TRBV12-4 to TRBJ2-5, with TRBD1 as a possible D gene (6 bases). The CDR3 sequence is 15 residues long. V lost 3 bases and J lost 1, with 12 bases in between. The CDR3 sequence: CASSLGTPTQETQYF. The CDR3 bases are TGTGCCAGCAGTTTGGGGACACCAACCCAAGAGACCCAGTACTTC.

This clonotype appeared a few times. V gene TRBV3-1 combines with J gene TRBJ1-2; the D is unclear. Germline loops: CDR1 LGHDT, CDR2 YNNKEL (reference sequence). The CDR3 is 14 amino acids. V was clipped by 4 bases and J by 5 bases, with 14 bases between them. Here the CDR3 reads CASSRRTASYGYTF. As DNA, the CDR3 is TGTGCCAGCAGCCGCCGGACGGCCTCTTATGGCTACACCTTC.

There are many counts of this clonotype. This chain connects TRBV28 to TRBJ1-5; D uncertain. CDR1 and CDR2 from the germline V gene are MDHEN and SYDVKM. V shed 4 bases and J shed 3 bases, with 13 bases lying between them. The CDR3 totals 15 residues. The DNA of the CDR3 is TGTGCCAGCAGTTCTCCGGGTGGGGTCAATCAGCCCCAGCATTTT. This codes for CASSSPGGVNQPQHF. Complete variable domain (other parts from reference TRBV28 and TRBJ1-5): DVKVTQSSRYLVKRTGEKVFLECVQDMDHENMFWYRQDPGLGLRLIYFSYDVKMKEKGDIPEGYSVSREKKERFSLILESASTNQTSMYLCASSSPGGVNQPQHFGDGTRLSIL.

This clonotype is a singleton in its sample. In nucleotides, the CDR3 is TGCGCCAGCAGCCAAGGGGGATTAGCGGGGAGCACAGATACGCAGTATTTT. Translating it yields CASSQGGLAGSTDTQYF. This sequence joins TRBV4-1 and TRBJ2-3; 8 bases align to TRBD2. Germline V gives CDR1 MGHRA, CDR2 YSYEKL. Unmatched junction bases numbered 6, after V lost 1 base and J lost 0 bases. The CDR3 runs to 17 residues.

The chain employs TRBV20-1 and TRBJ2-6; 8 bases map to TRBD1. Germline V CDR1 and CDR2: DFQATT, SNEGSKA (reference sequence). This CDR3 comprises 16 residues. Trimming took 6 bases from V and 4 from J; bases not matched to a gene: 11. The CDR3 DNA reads TGCAGTGCAACTACCGGGACAGGTCTCGGGGCCAACGTCCTGACTTTC. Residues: CSATTGTGLGANVLTF.

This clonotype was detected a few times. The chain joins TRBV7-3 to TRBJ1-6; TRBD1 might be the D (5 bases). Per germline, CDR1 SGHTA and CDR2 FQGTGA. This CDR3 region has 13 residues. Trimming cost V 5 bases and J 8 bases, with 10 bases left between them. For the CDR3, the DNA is TGTGCCAGCAGCAATGGGGCTTATTCACCCCTCCACTTT. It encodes CASSNGAYSPLHF.

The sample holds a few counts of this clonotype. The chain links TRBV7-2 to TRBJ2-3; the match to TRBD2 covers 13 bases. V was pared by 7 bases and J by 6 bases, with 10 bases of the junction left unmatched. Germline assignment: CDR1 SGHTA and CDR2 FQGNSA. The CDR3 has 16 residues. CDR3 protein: CASTKLLAGGLDTQYF. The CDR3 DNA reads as TGTGCCAGCACCAAACTACTAGCGGGGGGGCTTGATACGCAGTATTTT.

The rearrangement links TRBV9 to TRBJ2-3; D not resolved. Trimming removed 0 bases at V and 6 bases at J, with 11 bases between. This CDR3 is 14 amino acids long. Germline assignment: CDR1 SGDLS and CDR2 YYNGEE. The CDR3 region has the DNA TGTGCCAGCAGCGTAGCCTCTGCAGGCGATACGCAGTATTTT. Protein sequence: CASSVASAGDTQYF. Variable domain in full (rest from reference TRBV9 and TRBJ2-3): DSGVTQTPKHLITATGQRVTLRCSPRSGDLSVYWYQQSLDQGLQFLIQYYNGEERAKGNILERFSAQQFPDLHSELNLSSLELGDSALYFCASSVASAGDTQYFGPGTRLTVL.

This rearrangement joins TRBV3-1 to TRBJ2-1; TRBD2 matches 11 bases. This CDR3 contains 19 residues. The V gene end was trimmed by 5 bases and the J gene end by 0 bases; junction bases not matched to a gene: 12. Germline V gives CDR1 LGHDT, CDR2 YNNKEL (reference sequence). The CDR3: CASSKIWASGGSSYNEQFF. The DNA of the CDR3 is TGTGCCAGCAGCAAAATCTGGGCTAGCGGGGGGAGCTCCTACAATGAGCAGTTCTTC.

DNA for the CDR3: TGTGCCACCAGTGGTCCCGGGACTAGCACAGATACGCAGTATTTT. It specifies CATSGPGTSTDTQYF. The V call is TRBV24-1, the J call TRBJ2-3; D is possibly TRBD2 (6 bases). CDR3 length equals 15 residues. With 5 bases removed from V and 0 bases from J, the gap between germline ends came to 11 bases. The germline V gene has CDR1 KGHDR and CDR2 SFDVKD.

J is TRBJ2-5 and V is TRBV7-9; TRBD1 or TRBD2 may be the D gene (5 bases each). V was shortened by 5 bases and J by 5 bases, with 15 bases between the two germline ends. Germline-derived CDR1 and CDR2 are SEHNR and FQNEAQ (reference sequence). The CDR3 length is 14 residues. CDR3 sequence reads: CASSRDGSRETQYF. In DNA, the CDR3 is TGTGCCAGCAGCCGGGACGGTTCGCGGGAGACCCAGTACTTC.

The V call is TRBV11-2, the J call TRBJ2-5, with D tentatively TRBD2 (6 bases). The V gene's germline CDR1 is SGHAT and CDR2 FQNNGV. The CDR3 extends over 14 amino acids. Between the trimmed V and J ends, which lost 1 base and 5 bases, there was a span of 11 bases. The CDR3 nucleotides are TGTGCCAGCAGCTTAGCAACTAGCTGGGAGACCCAGTACTTC. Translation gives CASSLATSWETQYF.

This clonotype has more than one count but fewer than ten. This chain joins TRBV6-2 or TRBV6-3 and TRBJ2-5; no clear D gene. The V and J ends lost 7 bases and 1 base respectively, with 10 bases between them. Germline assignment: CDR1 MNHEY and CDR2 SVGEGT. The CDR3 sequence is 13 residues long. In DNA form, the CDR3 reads TGTGCCAGCATACGCGGCCCCCAAGAGACCCAGTACTTC. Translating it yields CASIRGPQETQYF.

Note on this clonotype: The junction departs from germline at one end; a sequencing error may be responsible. The CDR3 DNA is TGCGCCAGAAGCCAAGATAATGGGGGAGAGACCCAGTACTTC. Residues: CARSQDNGGETQYF. The rearrangement joins TRBV4-1 to TRBJ2-5; TRBD1 or TRBD2 may be the D gene (5 bases each). The CDR3 covers 14 residues. Germline CDR1 and CDR2: MGHRA and YSYEKL.

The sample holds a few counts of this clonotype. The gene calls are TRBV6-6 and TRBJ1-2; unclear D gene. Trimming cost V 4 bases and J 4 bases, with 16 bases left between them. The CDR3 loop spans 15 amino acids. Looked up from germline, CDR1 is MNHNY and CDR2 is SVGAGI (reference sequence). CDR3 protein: CASSSSRAGLYGYTF. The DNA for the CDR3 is TGTGCCAGCAGTTCCTCTCGGGCAGGCCTCTATGGCTACACCTTC.

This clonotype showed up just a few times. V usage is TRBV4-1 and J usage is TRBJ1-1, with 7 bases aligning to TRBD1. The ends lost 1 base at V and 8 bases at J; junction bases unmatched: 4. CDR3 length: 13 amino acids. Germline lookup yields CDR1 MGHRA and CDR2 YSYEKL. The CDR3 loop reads CASSQVPDREAFF. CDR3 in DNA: TGCGCCAGCAGCCAAGTTCCGGACAGGGAAGCTTTCTTT.

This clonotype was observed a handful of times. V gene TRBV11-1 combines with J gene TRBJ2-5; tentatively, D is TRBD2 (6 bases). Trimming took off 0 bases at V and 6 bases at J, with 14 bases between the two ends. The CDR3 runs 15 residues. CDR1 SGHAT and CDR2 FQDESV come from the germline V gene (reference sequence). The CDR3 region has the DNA TGTGCCAGCAGCTTAGCGCCAGAGGGCGGGAAGACCCAGTACTTC. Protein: CASSLAPEGGKTQYF.

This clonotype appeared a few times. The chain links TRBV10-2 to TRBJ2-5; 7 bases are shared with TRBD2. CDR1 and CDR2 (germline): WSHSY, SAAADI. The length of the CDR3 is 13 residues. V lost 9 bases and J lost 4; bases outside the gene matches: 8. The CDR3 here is CASKASGAETQYF. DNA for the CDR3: TGCGCCAGTAAAGCTAGCGGAGCAGAGACCCAGTACTTC.

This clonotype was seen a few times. The CDR3 DNA follows: TGTGCCAGCAGTTACTCGAGCAAGAGCGAGCAGTACGTC. Translating gives CASSYSSKSEQYV. The chain recombines TRBV6-5 with TRBJ2-7; D unresolved. CDR1 and CDR2 from the germline V gene are MNHEY and SVGAGI. The CDR3 length is 13 residues. V dropped 0 bases and J dropped 6 bases, with 9 bases sitting between them.

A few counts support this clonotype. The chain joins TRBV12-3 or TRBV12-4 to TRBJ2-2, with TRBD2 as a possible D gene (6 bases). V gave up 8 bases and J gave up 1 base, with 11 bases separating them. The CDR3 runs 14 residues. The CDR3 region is CASRSGVNTGELFF. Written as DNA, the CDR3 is TGTGCCAGCCGGTCGGGGGTGAACACCGGGGAGCTGTTTTTT.

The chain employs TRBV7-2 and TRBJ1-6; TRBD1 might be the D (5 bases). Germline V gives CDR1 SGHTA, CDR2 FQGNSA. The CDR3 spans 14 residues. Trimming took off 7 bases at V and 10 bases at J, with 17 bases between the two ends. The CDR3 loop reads CASKKGRESSPLHF. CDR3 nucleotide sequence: TGTGCCAGCAAAAAGGGCAGGGAGAGCTCACCCCTCCACTTT.

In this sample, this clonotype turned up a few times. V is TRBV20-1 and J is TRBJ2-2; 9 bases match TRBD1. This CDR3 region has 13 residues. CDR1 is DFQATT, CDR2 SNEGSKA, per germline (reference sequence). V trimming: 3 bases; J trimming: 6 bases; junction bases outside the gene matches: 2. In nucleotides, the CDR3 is TGCAGTGCTAGGACAGGGGGTCCCGGGGAGCTGTTTTTT. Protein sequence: CSARTGGPGELFF.

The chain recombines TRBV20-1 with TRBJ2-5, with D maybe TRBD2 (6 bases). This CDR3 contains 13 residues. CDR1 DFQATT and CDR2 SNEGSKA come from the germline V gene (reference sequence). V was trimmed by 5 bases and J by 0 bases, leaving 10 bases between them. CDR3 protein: CSAGDSYQETQYF. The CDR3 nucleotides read TGCAGTGCTGGGGACTCGTACCAAGAGACCCAGTACTTC.

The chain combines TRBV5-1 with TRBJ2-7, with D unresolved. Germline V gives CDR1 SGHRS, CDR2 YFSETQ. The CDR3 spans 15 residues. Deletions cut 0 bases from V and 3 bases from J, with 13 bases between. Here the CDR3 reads CASSLAILTDYEQYF. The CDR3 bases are TGCGCCAGCAGCTTGGCCATACTGACGGACTACGAGCAGTACTTC.

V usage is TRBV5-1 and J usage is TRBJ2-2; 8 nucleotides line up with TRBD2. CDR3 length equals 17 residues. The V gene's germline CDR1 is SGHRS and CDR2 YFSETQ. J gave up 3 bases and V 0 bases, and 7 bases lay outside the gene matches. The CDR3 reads CASSLALSGVHTGELFF. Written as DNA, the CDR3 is TGCGCCAGCAGCTTGGCCCTTAGCGGGGTGCACACCGGGGAGCTGTTTTTT.

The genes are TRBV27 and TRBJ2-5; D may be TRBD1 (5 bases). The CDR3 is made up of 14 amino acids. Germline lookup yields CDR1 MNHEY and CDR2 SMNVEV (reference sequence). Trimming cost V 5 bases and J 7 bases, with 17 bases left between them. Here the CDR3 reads CASSPRAKRGTQYF. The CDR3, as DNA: TGTGCCAGCAGTCCCCGGGCAAAAAGGGGGACCCAGTACTTC.

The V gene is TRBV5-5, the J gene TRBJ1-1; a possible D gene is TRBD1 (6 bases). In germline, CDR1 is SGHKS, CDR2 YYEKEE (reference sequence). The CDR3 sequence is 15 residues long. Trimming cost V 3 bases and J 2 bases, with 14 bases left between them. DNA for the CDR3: TGTGCCAGCAGCTGGGTCGGGGGCGGTAACACTGAAGCTTTCTTT. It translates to CASSWVGGGNTEAFF.

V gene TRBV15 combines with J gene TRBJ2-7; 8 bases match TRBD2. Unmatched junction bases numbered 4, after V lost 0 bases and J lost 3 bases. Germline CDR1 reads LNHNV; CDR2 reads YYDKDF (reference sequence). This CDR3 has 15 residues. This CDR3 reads CATSRDRGGIYEQYV. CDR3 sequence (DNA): TGTGCCACCAGCAGAGATCGGGGGGGAATCTACGAGCAGTACGTC.